Presented here are 4 T cell receptor beta chains from one specimen sequenced in a study of cytomegalovirus exposure and HLA in healthy donors. PCR employed 60 Vbeta and 13 Jbeta primers. Sequenced by immunoSEQ multiplex PCR; TCRdb stores in-frame clones only, minus some. Among some 190,000 clones listed, roughly 77% were seen once. Sequencing was done on a sample of PBMCs. These receptors were obtained from a woman aged 45-59 years in good health and CMV-seronegative.

The chain employs TRBV4-2 and TRBJ2-2, with D possibly matching TRBD1 (6 bases). V lost 4 bases and J lost 1, with 10 bases in between. The CDR3 is 15 amino acids. Germline lookup yields CDR1 LGHNA and CDR2 YNFKEQ. Here the CDR3 reads CASSPKGQNTGELFF. The DNA for the CDR3 is TGTGCCAGCAGCCCGAAGGGACAGAACACCGGGGAGCTGTTTTTT.

V is TRBV7-2 and J is TRBJ2-1; TRBD2 is a possible D gene (5 bases). Germline V lookup: CDR1 SGHTA, CDR2 FQGNSA. The length of the CDR3 is 11 residues. V was clipped by 6 bases and J by 10 bases, with 10 bases between them. The CDR3 protein is CASRGGLEQFF. The CDR3 bases are TGTGCCAGCAGAGGCGGACTCGAGCAGTTCTTC.

This clone was observed once. This chain links TRBV2 with TRBJ2-3, with D maybe TRBD2 (5 bases). CDR1 is SNHLY and CDR2 is FYNNEI in the germline V gene. Trimming removed 5 bases at V and 0 bases at J, with 12 bases between. The CDR3 runs to 15 residues. The DNA of the CDR3 is TGTGCCAGCAGTTTGGGGAGATCTAGCACAGATACGCAGTATTTT. This encodes CASSLGRSSTDTQYF. Together with reference TRBV2 and TRBJ2-3, the CDR3 gives the full variable domain: EPEVTQTPSHQVTQMGQEVILRCVPISNHLYFYWYRQILGQKVEFLVSFYNNEISEKSEIFDDQFSVERPDGSNFTLKIRSTKLEDSAMYFCASSLGRSSTDTQYFGPGTRLTVL.

As regards this clone: A junction end diverges from the germline sequence, so it may reflect a read error. The rearrangement uses TRBV7-7 and TRBJ2-2, with D perhaps TRBD1 (7 bases). Germline V gene lookup returns CDR1 SSHAT and CDR2 FNYEAQ (reference sequence). CDR3 length equals 16 residues. CDR3 sequence: CASSLSPGGRTGELFF. The CDR3 DNA reads TGTGCTAGCAGCTTGTCTCCAGGGGGGAGAACCGGGGAGCTGTTTTTT. Full variable domain (missing parts from reference TRBV7-7 and TRBJ2-2): GAGVSQSPRYKVTKRGQDVTLRCDPISSHATLYWYQQALGQGPEFLTYFNYEAQPDKSGLPSDRFSAERPEGSISTLTIQRTEQRDSAMYRCASSLSPGGRTGELFFGEGSRLTVL.